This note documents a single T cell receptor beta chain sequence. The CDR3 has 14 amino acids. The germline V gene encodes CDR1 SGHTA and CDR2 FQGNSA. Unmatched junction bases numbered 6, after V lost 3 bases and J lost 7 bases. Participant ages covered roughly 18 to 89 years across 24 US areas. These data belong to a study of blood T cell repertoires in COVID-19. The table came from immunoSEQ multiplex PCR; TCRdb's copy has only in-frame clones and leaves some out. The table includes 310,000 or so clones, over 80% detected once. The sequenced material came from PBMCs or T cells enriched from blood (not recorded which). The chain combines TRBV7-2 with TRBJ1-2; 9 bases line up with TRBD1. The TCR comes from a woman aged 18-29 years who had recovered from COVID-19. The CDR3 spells CASSFGDRAIGYTF. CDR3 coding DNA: TGTGCCAGCAGCTTCGGGGACAGGGCTATTGGCTACACCTTC.